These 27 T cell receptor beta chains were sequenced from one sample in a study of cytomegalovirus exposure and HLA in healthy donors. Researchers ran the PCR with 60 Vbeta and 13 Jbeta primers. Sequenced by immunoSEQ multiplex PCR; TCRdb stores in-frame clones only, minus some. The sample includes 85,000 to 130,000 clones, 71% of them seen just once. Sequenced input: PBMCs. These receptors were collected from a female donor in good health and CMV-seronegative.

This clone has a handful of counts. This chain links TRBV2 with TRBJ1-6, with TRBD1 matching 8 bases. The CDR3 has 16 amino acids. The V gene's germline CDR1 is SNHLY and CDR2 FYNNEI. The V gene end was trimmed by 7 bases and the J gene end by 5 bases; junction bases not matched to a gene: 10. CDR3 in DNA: TGTGCCAGCATCGCTTCCCGGACAGGGAATAATTCACCCCTCCACTTT. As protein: CASIASRTGNNSPLHF.

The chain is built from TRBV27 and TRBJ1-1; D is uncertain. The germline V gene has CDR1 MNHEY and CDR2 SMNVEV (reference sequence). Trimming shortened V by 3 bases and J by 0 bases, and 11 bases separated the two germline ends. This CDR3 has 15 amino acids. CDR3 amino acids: CASSFGSLMNTEAFF. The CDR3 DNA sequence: TGTGCCAGCAGTTTCGGGTCGCTCATGAACACTGAAGCTTTCTTT.

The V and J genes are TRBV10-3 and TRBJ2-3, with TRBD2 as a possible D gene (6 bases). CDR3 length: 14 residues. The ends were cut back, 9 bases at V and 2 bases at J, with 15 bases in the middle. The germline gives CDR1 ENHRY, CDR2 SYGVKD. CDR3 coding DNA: TGTGCCATTTCCCGGGACTTGCTCACAGATACGCAGTATTTT. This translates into CAISRDLLTDTQYF.

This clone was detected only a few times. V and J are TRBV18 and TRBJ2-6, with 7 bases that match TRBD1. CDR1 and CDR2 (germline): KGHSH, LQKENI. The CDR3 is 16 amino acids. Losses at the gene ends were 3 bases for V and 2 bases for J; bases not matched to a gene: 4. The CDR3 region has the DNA TGTGCCAGCTCACCGGGGACAGTTCCTGGGGCCAACGTCCTGACTTTC. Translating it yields CASSPGTVPGANVLTF.

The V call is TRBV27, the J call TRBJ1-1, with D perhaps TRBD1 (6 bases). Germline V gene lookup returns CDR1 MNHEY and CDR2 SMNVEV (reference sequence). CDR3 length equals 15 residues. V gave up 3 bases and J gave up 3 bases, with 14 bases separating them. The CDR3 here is CASSLSRGAYTEAFF. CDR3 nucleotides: TGTGCCAGCAGTTTGAGCAGGGGAGCGTACACTGAAGCTTTCTTT.

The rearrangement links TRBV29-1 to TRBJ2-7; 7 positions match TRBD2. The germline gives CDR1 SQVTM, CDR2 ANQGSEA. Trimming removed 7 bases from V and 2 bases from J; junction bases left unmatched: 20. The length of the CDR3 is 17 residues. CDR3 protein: CSAAKAGSHGGTYEQYF. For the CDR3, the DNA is TGCAGCGCCGCGAAAGCGGGAAGCCATGGCGGGACCTACGAGCAGTACTTC.

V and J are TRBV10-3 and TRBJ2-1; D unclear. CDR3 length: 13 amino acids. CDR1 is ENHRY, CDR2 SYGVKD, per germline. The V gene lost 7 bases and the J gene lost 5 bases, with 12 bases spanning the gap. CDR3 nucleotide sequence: TGTGCCATCATGATCGACTTAAACAATGAGCAGTTCTTC. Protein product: CAIMIDLNNEQFF.

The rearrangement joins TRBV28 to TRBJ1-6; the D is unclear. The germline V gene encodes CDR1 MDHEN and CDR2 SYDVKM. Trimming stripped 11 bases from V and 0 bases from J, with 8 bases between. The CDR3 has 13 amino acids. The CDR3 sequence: CAGGVSYNSPLHF. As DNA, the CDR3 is TGTGCCGGCGGGGTCTCCTATAATTCACCCCTCCACTTT.

The CDR3 coding sequence is TGTGCCAGCAGCCCCCTTAGCGGGAGGTACGAGCAGTACTTC. Protein sequence: CASSPLSGRYEQYF. The J gene is TRBJ2-7, the V gene TRBV11-3; 10 bases map to TRBD2. Trimming took 5 bases from V and 4 from J; bases not matched to a gene: 5. Germline V gives CDR1 SGHNT, CDR2 YENEEA. The length of the CDR3 is 14 residues.

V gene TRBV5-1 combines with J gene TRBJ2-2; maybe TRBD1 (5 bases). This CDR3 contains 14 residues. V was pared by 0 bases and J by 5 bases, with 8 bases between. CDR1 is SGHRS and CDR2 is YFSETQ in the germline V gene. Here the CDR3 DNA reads TGCGCCAGCAGCTTGGTGACAGCTACCGGGGAGCTGTTTTTT. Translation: CASSLVTATGELFF.

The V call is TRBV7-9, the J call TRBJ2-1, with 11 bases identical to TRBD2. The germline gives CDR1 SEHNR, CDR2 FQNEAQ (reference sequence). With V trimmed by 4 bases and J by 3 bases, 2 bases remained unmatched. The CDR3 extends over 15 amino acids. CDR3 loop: CASSSGTSGYNEQFF. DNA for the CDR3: TGTGCCAGCAGCTCCGGGACTAGCGGCTACAATGAGCAGTTCTTC.

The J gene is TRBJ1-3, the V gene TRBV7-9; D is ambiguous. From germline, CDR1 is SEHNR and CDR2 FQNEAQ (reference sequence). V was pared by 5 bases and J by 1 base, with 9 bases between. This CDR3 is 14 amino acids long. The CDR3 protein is CASSPGLSGNTIYF. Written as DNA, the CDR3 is TGTGCCAGCAGCCCCGGACTTTCTGGAAACACCATATATTTT.

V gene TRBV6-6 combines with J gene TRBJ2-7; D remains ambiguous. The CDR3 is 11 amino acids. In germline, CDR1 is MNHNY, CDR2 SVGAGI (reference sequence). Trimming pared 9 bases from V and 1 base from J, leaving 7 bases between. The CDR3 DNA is TGTGCCAGGCCGGTTTCCTACGAGCAGTACTTC. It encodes CARPVSYEQYF.

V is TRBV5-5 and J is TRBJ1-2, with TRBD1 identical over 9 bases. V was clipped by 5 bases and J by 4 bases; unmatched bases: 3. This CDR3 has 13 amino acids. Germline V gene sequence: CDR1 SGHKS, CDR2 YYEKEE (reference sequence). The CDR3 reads CASSGQGTYGYTF. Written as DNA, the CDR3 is TGTGCCAGCAGTGGACAGGGGACCTATGGCTACACCTTC.

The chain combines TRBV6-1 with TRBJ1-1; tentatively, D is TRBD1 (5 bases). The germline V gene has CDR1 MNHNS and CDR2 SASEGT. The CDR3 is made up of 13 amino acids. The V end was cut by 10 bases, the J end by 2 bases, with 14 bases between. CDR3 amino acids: CATFNQGNTEAFF. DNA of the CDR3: TGTGCCACCTTCAACCAGGGTAACACTGAAGCTTTCTTT.

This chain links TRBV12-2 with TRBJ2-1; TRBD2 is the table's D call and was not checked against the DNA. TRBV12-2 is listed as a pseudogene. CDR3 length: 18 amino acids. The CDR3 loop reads CASRLEASGRGRDNEQFF. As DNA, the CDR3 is TGTGCAAGTCGCTTAGAGGCTAGCGGGAGGGGGCGAGACAATGAGCAGTTCTTC.

CDR3 amino acids: CASSVSGRAQAGELFF. The DNA for the CDR3 is TGTGCCAGCAGTGTAAGCGGGAGGGCCCAGGCCGGGGAGCTGTTTTTT. The chain links TRBV28 to TRBJ2-2; 10 nucleotides line up with TRBD2. The CDR3 contains 16 residues. Per germline, CDR1 MDHEN and CDR2 SYDVKM. With 5 bases clipped from V and 6 bases from J, the junction kept 9 bases outside the gene matches.

The CDR3 DNA is TGTGCCAGCAGCCCTTTGACGGGCACCGGGGAGCTGTTTTTT. Residues: CASSPLTGTGELFF. This rearrangement joins TRBV9 to TRBJ2-2; D is uncertain. Trimming pared 4 bases from V and 4 bases from J, leaving 11 bases between. In germline, CDR1 is SGDLS, CDR2 YYNGEE. CDR3 length equals 14 residues.

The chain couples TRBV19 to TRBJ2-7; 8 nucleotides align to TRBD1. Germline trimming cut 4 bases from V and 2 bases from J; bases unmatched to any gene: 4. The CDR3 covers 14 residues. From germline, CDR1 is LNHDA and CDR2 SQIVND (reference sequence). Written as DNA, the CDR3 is TGTGCCAGTAGTAAGGACAGGGCCCCCTACGAGCAGTACTTC. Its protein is CASSKDRAPYEQYF.

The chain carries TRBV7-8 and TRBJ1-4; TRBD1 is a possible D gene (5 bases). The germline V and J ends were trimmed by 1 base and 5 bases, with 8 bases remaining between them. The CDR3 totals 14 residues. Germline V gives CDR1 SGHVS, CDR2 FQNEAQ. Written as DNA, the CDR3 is TGTGCCAGCAGCTTAGACAGGCTGAATGAAAAACTGTTTTTT. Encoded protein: CASSLDRLNEKLFF.

This chain's CDR3 is CASRFRGTEQFF. In DNA, the CDR3 is TGTGCCAGCAGGTTCCGGGGTACGGAGCAGTTCTTC. The chain has TRBV7-9 and TRBJ2-1; the D gene is possibly TRBD2 (5 bases). Germline V gene lookup returns CDR1 SEHNR and CDR2 FQNEAQ (reference sequence). V lost 6 bases to trimming and J lost 10 bases, with 13 bases between them. CDR3 length equals 12 residues. Supplemented by reference TRBV7-9 and TRBJ2-1, the full variable domain reads DTGVSQNPRHKITKRGQNVTFRCDPISEHNRLYWYRQTLGQGPEFLTYFQNEAQLEKSRLLSDRFSAERPKGSFSTLEIQRTEQGDSAMYLCASRFRGTEQFFGPGTRLTVL.

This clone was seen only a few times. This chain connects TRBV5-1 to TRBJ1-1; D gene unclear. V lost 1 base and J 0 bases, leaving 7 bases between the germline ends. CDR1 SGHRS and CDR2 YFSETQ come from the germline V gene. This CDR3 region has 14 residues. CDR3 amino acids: CASSLQVMNTEAFF. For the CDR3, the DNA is TGCGCCAGCAGCTTGCAGGTCATGAACACTGAAGCTTTCTTT.

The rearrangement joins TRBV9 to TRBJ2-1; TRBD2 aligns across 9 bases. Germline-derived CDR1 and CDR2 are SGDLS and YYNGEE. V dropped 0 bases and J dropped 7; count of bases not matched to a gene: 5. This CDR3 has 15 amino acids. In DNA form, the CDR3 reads TGTGCCAGCAGCGTAGCTAGCGGGATCTCAAATGAGCAGTTCTTC. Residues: CASSVASGISNEQFF. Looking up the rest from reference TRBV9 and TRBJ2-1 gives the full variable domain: DSGVTQTPKHLITATGQRVTLRCSPRSGDLSVYWYQQSLDQGLQFLIQYYNGEERAKGNILERFSAQQFPDLHSELNLSSLELGDSALYFCASSVASGISNEQFFGPGTRLTVL.

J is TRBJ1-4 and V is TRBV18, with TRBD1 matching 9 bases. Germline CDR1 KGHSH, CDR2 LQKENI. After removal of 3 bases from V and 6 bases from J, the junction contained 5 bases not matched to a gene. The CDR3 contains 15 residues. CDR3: CASSPSGQGYEKLFF. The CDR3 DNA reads TGTGCCAGCTCACCCTCGGGACAGGGTTATGAAAAACTGTTTTTT.

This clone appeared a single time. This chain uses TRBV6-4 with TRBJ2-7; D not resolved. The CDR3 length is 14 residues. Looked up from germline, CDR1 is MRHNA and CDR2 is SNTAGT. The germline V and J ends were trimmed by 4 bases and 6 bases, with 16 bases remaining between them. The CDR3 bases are TGTGCCAGCAGTGGGGCAACACCCAGTCCCGAGCAGTACTTC. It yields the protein CASSGATPSPEQYF.

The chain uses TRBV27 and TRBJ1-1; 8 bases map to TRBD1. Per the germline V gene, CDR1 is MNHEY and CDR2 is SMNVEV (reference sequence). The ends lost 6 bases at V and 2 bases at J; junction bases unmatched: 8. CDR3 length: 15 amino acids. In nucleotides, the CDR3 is TGTGCCAGCAGACGGGAACAGGGGGTAAACACTGAAGCTTTCTTT. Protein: CASRREQGVNTEAFF.

The CDR3 DNA is TGTGCCAGCCTTCCACAGGCGGGAGCCTACGAGCAGTACTTC. It encodes CASLPQAGAYEQYF. The chain is built from TRBV7-8 and TRBJ2-7, with 7 bases matching TRBD2. The CDR3 has 14 amino acids. Germline trimming cut 8 bases from V and 2 bases from J; bases unmatched to any gene: 9. CDR1 SGHVS and CDR2 FQNEAQ come from the germline V gene. Supplemented by reference TRBV7-8 and TRBJ2-7, the full variable domain reads GAGVSQSPRYKVAKRGQDVALRCDPISGHVSLFWYQQALGQGPEFLTYFQNEAQLDKSGLPSDRFFAERPEGSVSTLKIQRTQQEDSAVYLCASLPQAGAYEQYFGPGTRLTVT.